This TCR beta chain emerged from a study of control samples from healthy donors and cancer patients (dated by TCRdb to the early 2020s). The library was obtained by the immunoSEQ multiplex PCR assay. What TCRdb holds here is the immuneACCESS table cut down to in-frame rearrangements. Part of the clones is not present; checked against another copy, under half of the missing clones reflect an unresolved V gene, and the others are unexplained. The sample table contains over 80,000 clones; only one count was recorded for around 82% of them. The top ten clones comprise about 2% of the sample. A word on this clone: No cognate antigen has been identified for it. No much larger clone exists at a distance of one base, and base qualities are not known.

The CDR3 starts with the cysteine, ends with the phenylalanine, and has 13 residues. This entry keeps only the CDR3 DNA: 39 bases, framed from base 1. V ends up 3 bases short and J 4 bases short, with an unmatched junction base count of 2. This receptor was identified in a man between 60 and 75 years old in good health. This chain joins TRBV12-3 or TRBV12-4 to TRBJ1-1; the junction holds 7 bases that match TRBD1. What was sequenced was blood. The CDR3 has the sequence CASSFSGGTEAFF. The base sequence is TGTGCCAGCAGTTTCTCAGGGGGCACTGAAGCTTTCTTT.